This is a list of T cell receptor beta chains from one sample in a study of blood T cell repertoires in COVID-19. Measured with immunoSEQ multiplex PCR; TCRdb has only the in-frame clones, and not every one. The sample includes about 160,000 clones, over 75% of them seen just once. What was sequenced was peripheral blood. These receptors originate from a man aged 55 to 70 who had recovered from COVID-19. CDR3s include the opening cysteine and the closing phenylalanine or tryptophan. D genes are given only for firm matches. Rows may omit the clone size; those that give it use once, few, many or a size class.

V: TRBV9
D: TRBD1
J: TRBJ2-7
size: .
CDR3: CASSVRPGQGYEQYF
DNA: TGTGCCAGCAGCGTACGTCCAGGACAGGGTTACGAGCAGTACTTC

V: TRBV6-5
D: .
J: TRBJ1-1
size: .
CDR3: CASSRSPGAGEAFF
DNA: TGTGCCAGCAGTCGCTCCCCTGGGGCAGGTGAAGCTTTCTTT

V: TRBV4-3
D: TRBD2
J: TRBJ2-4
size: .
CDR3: CASSQEAGGAVNIQYF
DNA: TGCGCCAGCAGCCAAGAGGCGGGGGGGGCGGTAAACATTCAGTACTTC

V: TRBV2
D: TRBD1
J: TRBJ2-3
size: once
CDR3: CASSELQGAGDTQYF
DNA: TGTGCCAGCAGTGAACTACAGGGGGCAGGAGATACGCAGTATTTT

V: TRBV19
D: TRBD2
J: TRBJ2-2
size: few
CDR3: CASSNPGLSTGELFF
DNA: TGTGCCAGTAGTAATCCGGGACTATCCACCGGGGAGCTGTTTTTT

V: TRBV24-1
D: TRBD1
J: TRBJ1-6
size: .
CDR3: CATRAGGNSPLHF
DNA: TGTGCCACCAGGGCAGGGGGAAATTCACCCCTCCACTTT

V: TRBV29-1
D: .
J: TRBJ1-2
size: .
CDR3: CSASQGFDYGYTF
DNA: TGCAGCGCGTCTCAGGGGTTCGACTATGGCTACACCTTC

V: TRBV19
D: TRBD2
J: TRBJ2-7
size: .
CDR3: CASSPQEAGGYEQYF
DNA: TGTGCCAGTAGTCCTCAAGAGGCGGGGGGCTACGAGCAGTACTTC

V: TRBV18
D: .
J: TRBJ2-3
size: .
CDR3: CASSPSMDTQYF
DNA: TGTGCCAGCTCACCGTCCATGGATACGCAGTATTTT

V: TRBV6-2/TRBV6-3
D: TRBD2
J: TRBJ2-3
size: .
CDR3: CASSGGLAGTDTQYF
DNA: TGTGCCAGCAGTGGGGGTCTAGCGGGCACAGATACGCAGTATTTT

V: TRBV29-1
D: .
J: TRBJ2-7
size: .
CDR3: CSVGGGAYEQYF
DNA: TGCAGCGTTGGAGGGGGGGCCTACGAGCAGTACTTC

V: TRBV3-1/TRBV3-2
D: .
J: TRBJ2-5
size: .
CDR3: CASSQDEGGFQETQYF
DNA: TGTGCCAGCAGCCAAGATGAGGGCGGGTTCCAAGAGACCCAGTACTTC

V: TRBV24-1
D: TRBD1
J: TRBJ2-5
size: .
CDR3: CATSDHGGQGQTQYF
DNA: TGTGCCACCAGTGACCACGGAGGACAGGGCCAGACCCAGTACTTC

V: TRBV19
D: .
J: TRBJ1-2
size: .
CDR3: CASSIAAFYGYTF
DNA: TGTGCCAGTAGTATCGCGGCGTTCTATGGCTACACCTTC

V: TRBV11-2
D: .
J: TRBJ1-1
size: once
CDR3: CASSLGGTLSGAFF
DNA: TGTGCCAGCAGCTTAGGAGGGACTCTTAGTGGAGCTTTCTTT

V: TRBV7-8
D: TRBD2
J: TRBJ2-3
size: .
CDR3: CASSSVSGGPTDTQYF
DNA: TGTGCCAGCAGCTCCGTTAGCGGGGGGCCGACAGATACGCAGTATTTT